A few counts support the clone carrying this T cell receptor beta chain. The CDR3 consists of 14 residues. Trimming removed 6 bases from V and 2 bases from J; junction bases left unmatched: 6. CDR1 and CDR2 (germline): DFQATT, SNEGSKA (reference sequence). The sample comes from a study of identical twins. TCRdb itself ran the 5' RACE reads through MiXCR, one entry per CDR3 protein. The sample has roughly 190,000 distinct CDR3 sequences, 15% to 20% seen once. The sample was also reused in another study, on T cells expressing NK-cell markers.

The rearrangement links TRBV20-1 to TRBJ2-7; 11 bases map to TRBD2. The TCR was taken from a woman between 18 and 30 years old in good health. The sample comprised CD8+ T cells sorted from blood. CDR3 residues: CSALTSGSTYEQYF. The CDR3 DNA sequence: TGCAGTGCCCTAACTAGCGGGAGTACCTACGAGCAGTACTTC.